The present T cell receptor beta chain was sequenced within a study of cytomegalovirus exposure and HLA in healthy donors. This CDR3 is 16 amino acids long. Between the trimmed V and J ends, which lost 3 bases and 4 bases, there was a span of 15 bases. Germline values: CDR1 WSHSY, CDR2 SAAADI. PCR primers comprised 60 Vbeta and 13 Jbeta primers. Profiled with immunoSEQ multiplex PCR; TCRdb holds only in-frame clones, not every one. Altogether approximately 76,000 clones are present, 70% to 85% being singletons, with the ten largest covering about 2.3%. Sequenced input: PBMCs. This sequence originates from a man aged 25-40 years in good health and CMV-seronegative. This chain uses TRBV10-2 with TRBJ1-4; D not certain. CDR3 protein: CASSDGPAGFNEKLFF. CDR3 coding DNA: TGCGCCAGCAGTGATGGGCCCGCAGGCTTTAATGAAAAACTGTTTTTT.